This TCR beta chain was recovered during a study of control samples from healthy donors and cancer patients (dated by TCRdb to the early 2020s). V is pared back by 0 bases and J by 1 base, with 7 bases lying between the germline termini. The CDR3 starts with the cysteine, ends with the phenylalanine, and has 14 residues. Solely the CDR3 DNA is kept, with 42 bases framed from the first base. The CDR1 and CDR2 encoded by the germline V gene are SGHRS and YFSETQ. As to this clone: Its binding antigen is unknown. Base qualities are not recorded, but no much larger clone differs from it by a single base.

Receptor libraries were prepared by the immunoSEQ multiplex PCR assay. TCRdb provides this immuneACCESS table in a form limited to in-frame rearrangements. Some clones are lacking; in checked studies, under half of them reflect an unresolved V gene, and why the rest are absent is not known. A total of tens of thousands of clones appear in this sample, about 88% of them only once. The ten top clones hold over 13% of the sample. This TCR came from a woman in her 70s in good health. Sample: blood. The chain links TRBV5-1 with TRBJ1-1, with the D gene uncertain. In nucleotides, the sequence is TGCGCCAGCAGCTTGGCCTTGGGGAACACTGAAGCTTTCTTT. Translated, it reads CASSLALGNTEAFF. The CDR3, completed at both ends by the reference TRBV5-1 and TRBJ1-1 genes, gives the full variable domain KAGVTQTPRYLIKTRGQQVTLSCSPISGHRSVSWYQQTPGQGLQFLFEYFSETQRNKGNFPGRFSGRQFSNSRSEMNVSTLELGDSALYLCASSLALGNTEAFFGQGTRLTVV.